Listed below are T cell receptor beta chains from one sample, sequenced in a study of blood T cell repertoires in COVID-19. Clones were sequenced by immunoSEQ multiplex PCR, and TCRdb holds only the in-frame ones, with some missing. The sample consists of approximately 97,000 clones, just under 95% of them appearing once. The material sequenced was peripheral blood. The receptors come from a woman aged 45-65 years with COVID-19, enrolled during active disease. Each CDR3 is given with its conserved first and last residue. D genes are given only for firm matches. The size of a clone is reported for some rows only, either as once, few or many, or as a class for expanded clones.

CDR3aa: CASSLSKARAFF
CDR3nt: TGTGCCAGCAGCTTGTCCAAAGCGCGAGCTTTCTTT
v_gene: TRBV5-8
j_gene: TRBJ1-1
d_gene: .
abundance: .

CDR3aa: CASSSTGKFYYSANYGYTF
CDR3nt: TGTGCCAGTAGCTCAACAGGAAAATTTTACTATTCAGCTAACTATGGCTACACCTTC
v_gene: TRBV19
j_gene: TRBJ1-2
d_gene: .
abundance: once

CDR3aa: CASSILGGTEAFF
CDR3nt: TGTGCCAGTAGTATTTTAGGGGGCACTGAAGCTTTCTTT
v_gene: TRBV19
j_gene: TRBJ1-1
d_gene: .
abundance: .

CDR3aa: CASSSGLAGASYNEQFF
CDR3nt: TGTGCCAGCAGCTCCGGACTAGCGGGGGCCTCCTACAATGAGCAGTTCTTC
v_gene: TRBV7-9
j_gene: TRBJ2-1
d_gene: TRBD2
abundance: .

CDR3aa: CASSLRGTGDEQFF
CDR3nt: TGTGCCAGCAGCTTGAGAGGGACAGGGGATGAGCAGTTCTTC
v_gene: TRBV5-4
j_gene: TRBJ2-1
d_gene: TRBD1
abundance: .

CDR3aa: CASSPPAGFYGYTF
CDR3nt: TGTGCCAGCAGTCCTCCCGCGGGCTTTTATGGCTACACCTTC
v_gene: TRBV27
j_gene: TRBJ1-2
d_gene: .
abundance: .

CDR3aa: CASSLWTGATNEKLFF
CDR3nt: TGTGCCAGCAGTTTATGGACAGGAGCAACTAATGAAAAACTGTTTTTT
v_gene: TRBV28
j_gene: TRBJ1-4
d_gene: .
abundance: .

CDR3aa: CATAGASSGANVLTF
CDR3nt: TGTGCAACTGCAGGGGCAAGCTCTGGGGCCAACGTCCTGACTTTC
v_gene: TRBV19
j_gene: TRBJ2-6
d_gene: .
abundance: once

CDR3aa: CAISELSYEQYF
CDR3nt: TGTGCCATCAGTGAGCTCTCCTACGAGCAGTACTTC
v_gene: TRBV10-3
j_gene: TRBJ2-7
d_gene: .
abundance: once

CDR3aa: CASSTGTGFIYEQYF
CDR3nt: TGTGCCAGTAGTACCGGGACAGGGTTTATCTACGAGCAGTACTTC
v_gene: TRBV19
j_gene: TRBJ2-7
d_gene: TRBD1
abundance: .

CDR3aa: CSVSYRGRRTEAFF
CDR3nt: TGCAGCGTTAGCTACAGGGGCAGGAGGACTGAAGCTTTCTTT
v_gene: TRBV29-1
j_gene: TRBJ1-1
d_gene: TRBD1
abundance: .

CDR3aa: CASSPTSGGVAFF
CDR3nt: TGTGCCAGTAGCCCGACTTCCGGCGGGGTAGCTTTCTTT
v_gene: TRBV19
j_gene: TRBJ1-1
d_gene: .
abundance: .

CDR3aa: CASSHRETGELFF
CDR3nt: TGTGCCAGCTCGCACAGGGAGACCGGGGAGCTGTTTTTT
v_gene: TRBV18
j_gene: TRBJ2-2
d_gene: .
abundance: .

CDR3aa: CAWSIGVDQPQHF
CDR3nt: TGTGCCTGGAGTATAGGGGTGGATCAGCCCCAGCATTTT
v_gene: TRBV30
j_gene: TRBJ1-5
d_gene: .
abundance: .

CDR3aa: CASRGGQRATEAFF
CDR3nt: TGTGCCAGCAGAGGCGGACAACGGGCCACTGAAGCTTTCTTT
v_gene: TRBV25-1
j_gene: TRBJ1-1
d_gene: .
abundance: .

CDR3aa: CASSELTARDEKLFF
CDR3nt: TGTGCCAGCAGTGAGCTGACAGCTAGAGATGAAAAACTGTTTTTT
v_gene: TRBV6-1
j_gene: TRBJ1-4
d_gene: .
abundance: .

CDR3aa: CATAEGSNQPQHF
CDR3nt: TGTGCCACCGCGGAGGGGAGCAATCAGCCCCAGCATTTT
v_gene: TRBV24-1
j_gene: TRBJ1-5
d_gene: .
abundance: medium-sized

CDR3aa: CASSLQGGSTEAFF
CDR3nt: TGTGCCAGCAGCCTACAGGGAGGGAGCACTGAAGCTTTCTTT
v_gene: TRBV5-5
j_gene: TRBJ1-1
d_gene: .
abundance: .

CDR3aa: CASSKTGVNYYGYTF
CDR3nt: TGTGCCAGCAGCAAGACAGGGGTAAACTACTATGGCTACACCTTC
v_gene: TRBV28
j_gene: TRBJ1-2
d_gene: TRBD1
abundance: .

CDR3aa: CAWSLRATGRTGELFF
CDR3nt: TGTGCCTGGAGTTTACGGGCGACAGGGAGGACCGGGGAGCTGTTTTTT
v_gene: TRBV30
j_gene: TRBJ2-2
d_gene: .
abundance: .